These 15 T cell receptor beta chains share one sample of origin, sequenced in a study of regulatory T cells in long-lasting Graves disease. Library construction for TCR beta used iRepertoire HTBI primers and Arm-PCR of CDR3 regions. TCRdb passed the multiplex PCR reads through MiXCR, listing each CDR3 protein once. The data show hundreds of thousands of distinct CDR3 sequences, roughly 30% seen once. Time point: persistent/refractory GD, antithyroid drugs over 5 years with positive TRAb. RNA extracted from PBMCs served as the sequencing template. The source was peripheral blood mononuclear cells (PBMCs), collected when the disease was refractory, from a patient treated with antithyroid drugs. These receptors originate from a female donor with Graves disease.

The chain has TRBV6-9 and TRBJ1-1; D gene uncertain. The CDR3 totals 13 residues. V was shortened by 3 bases and J by 4 bases, with 9 bases between the two germline ends. Germline CDR1 MNHGY, CDR2 SVAAGI. CDR3 protein: CASSYPAGTEAFF. The CDR3 DNA sequence: TGTGCCAGCAGTTACCCCGCGGGCACTGAAGCTTTCTTT.

The chain employs TRBV27 and TRBJ1-2; 10 bases align to TRBD1. CDR1 MNHEY and CDR2 SMNVEV come from the germline V gene (reference sequence). Unmatched junction bases numbered 6, after V lost 7 bases and J lost 7 bases. The CDR3 has 13 amino acids. The CDR3 sequence is CASKATGGSGYTF. As DNA, the CDR3 is TGTGCCAGCAAAGCGACAGGGGGCTCTGGCTACACCTTC.

This sequence joins TRBV30 and TRBJ2-2, with 8 bases aligning to TRBD2. V was clipped by 5 bases and J by 7 bases; unmatched bases: 6. The CDR3 length is 13 residues. CDR1 and CDR2 from the germline V gene are GTSNPN and SVGIG (reference sequence). CDR3 in amino acids: CAWSGGESGELFF. The CDR3 region has the DNA TGTGCCTGGTCGGGGGGGGAGAGCGGGGAGCTGTTTTTT.

This chain links TRBV30 with TRBJ1-4; D unclear. With 2 bases removed from V and 8 bases from J, the gap between germline ends came to 15 bases. Germline CDR1 GTSNPN, CDR2 SVGIG (reference sequence). The CDR3 is 14 amino acids. CDR3 DNA sequence: TGTGCCTGGAGTAATGGCAGAGCGGCCGAAAAACTGTTTTTT. This gives the protein CAWSNGRAAEKLFF.

This clonotype was picked up a small number of times. V gene TRBV12-3 or TRBV12-4 combines with J gene TRBJ1-5; D is perhaps TRBD1 (5 bases). The CDR3 length is 14 residues. V dropped 4 bases and J dropped 3 bases, with 10 bases sitting between them. The CDR3 sequence is CASSYEDTNQPQHF. In DNA, the CDR3 is TGTGCCAGCAGTTACGAGGACACCAATCAGCCCCAGCATTTT.

The gene calls are TRBV9 and TRBJ2-7; possible D gene TRBD1, 5 bases. V dropped 0 bases and J dropped 2 bases, with 12 bases sitting between them. The CDR3 runs to 15 residues. Germline V CDR1 and CDR2: SGDLS, YYNGEE. The DNA for the CDR3 is TGTGCCAGCAGCGTAGGAAGGGGATTTGCCTACGAGCAGTACTTC. Translated: CASSVGRGFAYEQYF.

The rearrangement uses TRBV5-1 and TRBJ2-1; 7 bases match TRBD1. From germline, CDR1 is SGHRS and CDR2 YFSETQ. This CDR3 spans 14 amino acids. The trim removed 6 bases at V and 2 bases at J, leaving 5 bases unmatched. As DNA, the CDR3 is TGCGCCAGCACCCGACAGGGAGCCTACAATGAGCAGTTCTTC. Protein sequence: CASTRQGAYNEQFF. The full variable domain, completed using reference TRBV5-1 and TRBJ2-1, is KAGVTQTPRYLIKTRGQQVTLSCSPISGHRSVSWYQQTPGQGLQFLFEYFSETQRNKGNFPGRFSGRQFSNSRSEMNVSTLELGDSALYLCASTRQGAYNEQFFGPGTRLTVL.

This sequence joins TRBV29-1 and TRBJ1-1; weak D call: TRBD1 (5 bases). Germline CDR1 reads SQVTM; CDR2 reads ANQGSEA. V lost 6 bases and J lost 3, with 17 bases in between. The CDR3 consists of 14 residues. The CDR3 nucleotides are TGCAGCGTCGCCCCCAGGGTGGTGGACACTGAAGCTTTCTTT. This encodes CSVAPRVVDTEAFF.

The table lists this clonotype with a few counts. The rearrangement links TRBV25-1 to TRBJ1-1, with D possibly TRBD1 on 6 matching bases. This CDR3 has 14 amino acids. The V and J ends lost 3 bases and 4 bases respectively, with 12 bases between them. The germline CDR1 and CDR2 sequences are MGHDK and SYGVNS. The CDR3 region is CASSDARGFTEAFF. The CDR3 region has the DNA TGTGCCAGCAGTGATGCCAGGGGTTTCACTGAAGCTTTCTTT.

The rearrangement joins TRBV3-1 to TRBJ2-2, with TRBD2 identical over 10 bases. Germline V gene lookup returns CDR1 LGHDT and CDR2 YNNKEL (reference sequence). This CDR3 has 15 amino acids. V dropped 5 bases and J dropped 7; count of bases not matched to a gene: 7. CDR3 in DNA: TGTGCCAGCAGCTGCCCTAGCGGGAGAGGCGGGGAGCTGTTTTTT. Translation gives CASSCPSGRGGELFF.

This clonotype was counted a few times. The gene calls are TRBV7-6 and TRBJ2-5; 8 bases align to TRBD1. The germline V gene has CDR1 SGHVS and CDR2 FNYEAQ. Trimming cost V 2 bases and J 3 bases; bases outside gene matches: 8. The CDR3 covers 16 residues. Here the CDR3 reads CASSLRPDREKETQYF. The DNA for the CDR3 is TGTGCCAGCAGCTTAAGGCCGGACAGGGAAAAAGAGACCCAGTACTTC.

The V gene is TRBV20-1, the J gene TRBJ1-2, with 7 bases lining up with TRBD1. CDR3 length: 16 amino acids. V dropped 4 bases and J dropped 4; count of bases not matched to a gene: 15. From germline, CDR1 is DFQATT and CDR2 SNEGSKA (reference sequence). CDR3 nucleotides: TGCAGTGCTATGCGAGGGAGGACAGGATACATCTATGGCTACACCTTC. This codes for CSAMRGRTGYIYGYTF.

CDR3 coding DNA: TGTGCCACCAGTGATCCGAGACAGGGGAAGGAGAAAGCTTTCTTT. It specifies CATSDPRQGKEKAFF. The gene calls are TRBV24-1 and TRBJ1-1, with 8 bases fitting TRBD1. This CDR3 region has 15 residues. J lost 9 bases, V lost 3 bases, and 11 bases had no gene match. From germline, CDR1 is KGHDR and CDR2 SFDVKD.

The CDR3 nucleotides read TGCAGTGTACAGCGGGCCTCCTACGAGCAGTACTTC. Its protein product is CSVQRASYEQYF. The chain has TRBV20-1 and TRBJ2-7; perhaps TRBD2 as D (6 bases). V lost 7 bases and J lost 0, with 10 bases in between. CDR1 DFQATT and CDR2 SNEGSKA come from the germline V gene (reference sequence). There are 12 residues in the CDR3.

The CDR3 reads CASSEGGRTLNGYTF. CDR3 bases: TGTGCCAGCAGTGAAGGGGGCAGGACACTTAACGGCTACACCTTC. V and J are TRBV25-1 and TRBJ1-2; D possibly corresponds to TRBD1 (6 bases). V was cut by 2 bases and J by 8 bases, with 18 bases left in between. Germline assignment: CDR1 MGHDK and CDR2 SYGVNS. This CDR3 comprises 15 residues.